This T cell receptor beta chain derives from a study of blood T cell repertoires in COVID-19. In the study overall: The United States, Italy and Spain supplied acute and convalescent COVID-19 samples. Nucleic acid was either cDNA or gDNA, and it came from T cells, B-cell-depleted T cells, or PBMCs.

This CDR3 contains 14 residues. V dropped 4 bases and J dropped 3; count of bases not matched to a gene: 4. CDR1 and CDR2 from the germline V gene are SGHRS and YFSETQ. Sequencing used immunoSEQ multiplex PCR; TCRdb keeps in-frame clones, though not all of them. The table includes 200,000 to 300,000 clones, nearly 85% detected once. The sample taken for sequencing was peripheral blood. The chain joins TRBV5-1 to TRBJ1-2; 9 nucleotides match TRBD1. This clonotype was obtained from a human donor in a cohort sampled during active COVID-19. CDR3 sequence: CASSPGQGDYGYTF. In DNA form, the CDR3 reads TGCGCCAGCAGCCCGGGACAGGGTGACTATGGCTACACCTTC. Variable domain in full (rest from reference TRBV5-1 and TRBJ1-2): KAGVTQTPRYLIKTRGQQVTLSCSPISGHRSVSWYQQTPGQGLQFLFEYFSETQRNKGNFPGRFSGRQFSNSRSEMNVSTLELGDSALYLCASSPGQGDYGYTFGSGTRLTVV.